The clone carrying this T cell receptor (beta chain) was detected once. The table came from immunoSEQ multiplex PCR; TCRdb's copy has only in-frame clones and leaves some out. Of 20,000 to 25,000 clones listed, about four fifths are singletons. The data originate from a study of somatic mutations in cytotoxic T cells in rheumatoid arthritis. V was trimmed by 2 bases and J by 4 bases, leaving 11 bases between them. The CDR3 runs 13 residues. Germline loops: CDR1 SQVTM, CDR2 ANQGSEA. Sample: CD8+ T cells sorted from blood. This sequence joins TRBV29-1 and TRBJ1-1, with no clear D. The clonotype originates from an adult with rheumatoid arthritis. The CDR3 coding sequence is TGCAGCGTTGAATCATGGGGAGGCACTGAAGCTTTCTTT. This sequence encodes CSVESWGGTEAFF.